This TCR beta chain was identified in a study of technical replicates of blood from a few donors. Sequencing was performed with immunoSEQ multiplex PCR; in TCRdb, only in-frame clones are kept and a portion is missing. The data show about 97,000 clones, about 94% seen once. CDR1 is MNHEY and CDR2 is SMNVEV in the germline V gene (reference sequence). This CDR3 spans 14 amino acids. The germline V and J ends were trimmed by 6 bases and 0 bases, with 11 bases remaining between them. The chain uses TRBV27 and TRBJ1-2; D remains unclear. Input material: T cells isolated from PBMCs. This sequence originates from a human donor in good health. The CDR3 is CASRFAGANYGYTF. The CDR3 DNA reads TGTGCCAGCAGATTCGCAGGTGCTAACTATGGCTACACCTTC.